This record concerns one T cell receptor (beta chain) sequence. The target antigen is unknown. This sample stems from a study of shared clonotypes between healthy human individuals. The CDR3 runs 16 residues. The V end lost 1 base, the J end lost 4 bases, and 17 bases lay between the germline ends. CDR1 and CDR2 from the germline V gene are SGHDT and YYEEEE. Study findings and constraints: A generally larger estimated richness was seen in naive subsets than in memory subsets. In having few donors, the study represented limited genetic and exposure-history diversity.

How the authors handled the data: ImmunoSEQ junction-only sequences lacked quality scores, so their filtering differed. Clones were sequenced by immunoSEQ multiplex PCR, and TCRdb holds only the in-frame ones, with some missing. That table furnishes V, J and clone size, whereas the DNA furnished D and trimming. The sample lists 1.4 million or so clones; roughly 98.5% were seen once. The chain couples TRBV5-6 to TRBJ1-2, with no clear D. This TCR was recovered from a young man in good health. Sequenced sample: naive CD4+ T cells sorted from blood. Noted subset: CD45RA+ positively selected. CDR3 protein: CASSLFRLVSPYGYTF. The CDR3 nucleotides are TGTGCCAGCAGCTTGTTCAGACTTGTTTCCCCCTATGGCTACACCTTC.